A single sample gave rise to the 3 T cell receptor beta chains below, sequenced in a study of control samples from healthy donors and cancer patients. Assay used: immunoSEQ multiplex PCR; TCRdb lists only in-frame clones, some missing. The table lists about 130,000 clones, nearly 90% of them singletons, with roughly 3.2% in the top ten. The specimen was blood. These receptors were taken from a man aged 50-60 years in good health.

This sequence joins TRBV3-1 (or the pseudogene TRBV3-2) and TRBJ2-5; no definite D call. CDR3 length: 15 amino acids. Germline lookup yields CDR1 LGHDT and CDR2 YNNKEL (reference sequence). V lost 4 bases to trimming and J lost 5 bases, with 17 bases between them. DNA of the CDR3: TGTGCCAGCAGCCTCGTCCCTCAAGCTTCCGAGACCCAGTACTTC. Protein product: CASSLVPQASETQYF.

This chain connects TRBV4-1 to TRBJ1-5; D ambiguous. The germline V and J ends were trimmed by 3 bases and 7 bases, with 22 bases remaining between them. Germline CDR1 reads MGHRA; CDR2 reads YSYEKL. This CDR3 region has 17 residues. The CDR3 coding sequence is TGCGCCAGCAGCCAGCCTACCGGGAACCGGGCCGGCCAGCCCCAGCATTTT. It specifies CASSQPTGNRAGQPQHF.

This sequence joins TRBV12-3 or TRBV12-4 and TRBJ2-3, with D unclear. V was cut by 6 bases and J by 6 bases, with 13 bases left in between. The CDR3 covers 13 residues. In nucleotides, the CDR3 is TGTGCCAGCAGCCCTCCCCTTTACGATACGCAGTATTTT. Its translation is CASSPPLYDTQYF.